This TCR beta chain was observed in a study of shared clonotypes between healthy human individuals. As originally analysed: Filtering differed since immunoSEQ provided only junctions, with no quality scores. Only in-frame clones appear in the TCRdb table, and some are missing; sequencing was by immunoSEQ multiplex PCR. The DNA was the basis for D and trimming; V, J and clone size are from that table. Of 1,400,000 or so clones listed, approximately 98.5% are singletons. Notes on the study in general: It was the non-shared clonotypes that had lower generation probabilities than clonotypes shared by all four donors. Rarefaction showed sorted-subset sequencing was incomplete despite large depth. Of the naive CD4 clonotypes, roughly 5.2% were shared across a few donors.

After removal of 7 bases from V and 7 bases from J, the junction contained 12 bases not matched to a gene. The germline V gene encodes CDR1 MGHDK and CDR2 SYGVNS. There are 14 residues in the CDR3. Details on this clone: The antigen remains undetermined.

The TCR was taken from a man aged 30 to 39 in good health. The sample consisted of naive CD4+ T cells sorted from blood. Subset indicated: CD45RA+ positively selected. This chain connects TRBV25-1 to TRBJ1-2; 7 bases line up with TRBD1. CDR3 residues: CASTRGGSSSGYTF. CDR3 bases: TGTGCCAGCACCAGGGGGGGGTCTTCGTCTGGCTACACCTTC.